These 9 T cell receptor beta chains share one sample of origin, sequenced in a study of siplizumab effects on memory and regulatory T cells. Libraries were prepared by immunoSEQ multiplex PCR; TCRdb keeps only in-frame clonotypes and omits some of them. The data hold about 110,000 clones, with 80% to 95% observed a single time. The sequencing input was CD4+ T cells sorted from blood. These TCRs come from a human donor in good health.

The CDR3 DNA sequence: TGTGCCAGCGCGATGTTCCGGGGCCGCGATGGCTACACCTTC. Amino acids: CASAMFRGRDGYTF. The V gene is TRBV7-2, the J gene TRBJ1-2; TRBD1 might be the D (5 bases). This CDR3 is 14 amino acids long. Trimming stripped 8 bases from V and 6 bases from J, with 19 bases between. CDR1 SGHTA and CDR2 FQGNSA come from the germline V gene.

The rearrangement joins TRBV27 to TRBJ2-7; TRBD1 aligns across 10 bases. V shed 5 bases and J 3 bases; nucleotides not matched to a gene: 13. Looked up from germline, CDR1 is MNHEY and CDR2 is SMNVEV (reference sequence). There are 17 residues in the CDR3. CDR3 protein: CASSHGTGAATLYEQYF. CDR3 coding DNA: TGTGCCAGCAGTCACGGGACAGGGGCCGCTACACTCTACGAGCAGTACTTC.

The CDR3 DNA reads TGTGCCAGCAGCCTCAGGGGAGGGGTCTCGGGCTACACCTTC. Its protein is CASSLRGGVSGYTF. The chain carries TRBV6-5 and TRBJ1-2; D possibly corresponds to TRBD1 (6 bases). Germline V gives CDR1 MNHEY, CDR2 SVGAGI. This CDR3 region has 14 residues. Trimming took off 6 bases at V and 8 bases at J, with 19 bases between the two ends.

The chain has TRBV29-1 and TRBJ2-3; possibly TRBD1 for D (6 bases). CDR3 size: 13 residues. V lost 6 bases and J lost 0, with 10 bases in between. Per the germline V gene, CDR1 is SQVTM and CDR2 is ANQGSEA. The CDR3 region has the DNA TGCAGCGTCCGGACAGCTAGCACAGATACGCAGTATTTT. Translated, it gives CSVRTASTDTQYF.

The chain links TRBV25-1 to TRBJ2-3, with no clear D. This CDR3 region has 15 residues. Trimming stripped 6 bases from V and 2 bases from J, with 15 bases between. From germline, CDR1 is MGHDK and CDR2 SYGVNS. CDR3 in amino acids: CASRPLGISTDTQYF. Written as DNA, the CDR3 is TGTGCCAGCAGACCCCTTGGGATCTCCACAGATACGCAGTATTTT.

The chain couples TRBV5-6 to TRBJ1-3, with D possibly TRBD1 on 5 matching bases. Trimming shortened V by 0 bases and J by 4 bases, and 11 bases separated the two germline ends. Germline V lookup: CDR1 SGHDT, CDR2 YYEEEE. The CDR3 has 15 residues. The CDR3 region has the DNA TGTGCCAGCAGCTTGGTGACTTCAGGGGGAAACACCATATATTTT. It is translated as CASSLVTSGGNTIYF.

This clone showed up just once. The chain recombines TRBV20-1 with TRBJ1-1; D unclear. The V end lost 7 bases, the J end lost 1 base, and 7 bases lay between the germline ends. The CDR3 has 11 residues. Germline CDR1 DFQATT, CDR2 SNEGSKA (reference sequence). In DNA, the CDR3 is TGCAGTGTCCGAAAGAACACTGAAGCTTTCTTT. This translates into CSVRKNTEAFF.

The chain carries TRBV5-1 and TRBJ2-1; possibly TRBD2 for D (5 bases). This CDR3 comprises 14 residues. V dropped 0 bases and J dropped 9 bases, with 13 bases sitting between them. Germline values: CDR1 SGHRS, CDR2 YFSETQ. CDR3 DNA sequence: TGCGCCAGCAGCTTGGAAGAGAGGGAGCCTGAGCAGTTCTTC. It encodes CASSLEEREPEQFF.

The CDR3 reads CASSEARQTRQKLFF. In nucleotides, the CDR3 is TGTGCCAGCAGTGAAGCCCGGCAAACTCGTCAAAAACTGTTTTTT. This sequence joins TRBV6-4 and TRBJ1-4; no firm D call. The CDR3 runs 15 residues. Deletions cut 3 bases from V and 9 bases from J, with 17 bases between. The germline V gene has CDR1 MRHNA and CDR2 SNTAGT.